The TCR beta chain described here comes from a study of T cells in Graves' hyperthyroidism and ophthalmopathy. Study information: Peripheral blood was secured at the point of initial diagnosis, before any treatment.

The source material, RNA transcripts, was used to amplify TCR beta CDR3 regions. HTBI primers were the set used in a first-round RT-PCR of the TCR CDR3. TCRdb re-called the multiplex PCR reads with MiXCR, one entry per CDR3 protein. The sample holds around 500,000 distinct CDR3 sequences; under 25% are singletons and the top ten take under 55%. This clonotype was observed a handful of times. Antigen: not known. The CDR3 is made up of 16 amino acids. Trimming stripped 1 base from V and 6 bases from J, with 17 bases between. The germline CDR1 and CDR2 sequences are LGHDT and YNNKEL (reference sequence). The study left out patients who had uncontrolled infection, other autoimmune disease, pregnancy or lactation. Study-level findings and limits: Among clonotypes expanded in thyroid above 0.001, most were also found in blood.

Sample: blood. The source is a woman in her 70s with Graves' ophthalmopathy. The chain is built from TRBV3-1 and TRBJ2-3; no reliable D call. CDR3 residues: CASSQVVSAFRDTQYF. The DNA of the CDR3 is TGTGCCAGCAGCCAAGTTGTATCGGCATTTCGGGATACGCAGTATTTT.